This T cell receptor beta chain was profiled in a study of blood T cell repertoires in COVID-19. Using immunoSEQ multiplex PCR, the repertoire was profiled, and TCRdb retains in-frame clones only, with some absent. The sample has around 180,000 clones; approximately 80% are singletons. V lost 4 bases to trimming and J lost 2 bases, with 13 bases between them. Germline V gene sequence: CDR1 SGDLS, CDR2 YYNGEE. The CDR3 extends over 15 amino acids. Participants were placed into cohorts based on the clinical history they reported. Sequencing was performed on PBMCs or T cells enriched from blood (not recorded which). The gene calls are TRBV9 and TRBJ2-1, with D unresolved. The clonotype comes from a man over 45 who had recovered from COVID-19. The CDR3 nucleotides read TGTGCCAGCAGCCCCAAACTTTCCCCCTACAATGAGCAGTTCTTC. This sequence encodes CASSPKLSPYNEQFF.